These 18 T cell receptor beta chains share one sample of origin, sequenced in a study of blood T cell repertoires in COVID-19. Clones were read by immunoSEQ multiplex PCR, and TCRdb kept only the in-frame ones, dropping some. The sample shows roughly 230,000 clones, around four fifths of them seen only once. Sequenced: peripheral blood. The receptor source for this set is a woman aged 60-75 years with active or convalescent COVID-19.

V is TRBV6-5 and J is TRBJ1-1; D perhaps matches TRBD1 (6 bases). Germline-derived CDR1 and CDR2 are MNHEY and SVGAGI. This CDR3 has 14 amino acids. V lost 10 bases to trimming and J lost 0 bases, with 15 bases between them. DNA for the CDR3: TGTGCCACCGCGATTGGGGGCATGAACACTGAAGCTTTCTTT. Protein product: CATAIGGMNTEAFF.

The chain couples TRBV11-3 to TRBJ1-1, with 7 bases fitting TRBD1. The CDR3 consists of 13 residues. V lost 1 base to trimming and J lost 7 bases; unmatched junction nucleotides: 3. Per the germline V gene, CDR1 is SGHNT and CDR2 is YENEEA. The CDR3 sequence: CASSLGAGGEAFF. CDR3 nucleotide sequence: TGTGCCAGCAGCTTAGGGGCAGGGGGTGAAGCTTTCTTT. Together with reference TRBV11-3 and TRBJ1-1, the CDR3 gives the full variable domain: EAGVVQSPRYKIIEKKQPVAFWCNPISGHNTLYWYLQNLGQGPELLIRYENEEAVDDSQLPKDRFSAERLKGVDSTLKIQPAELGDSAVYLCASSLGAGGEAFFGQGTRLTVV.

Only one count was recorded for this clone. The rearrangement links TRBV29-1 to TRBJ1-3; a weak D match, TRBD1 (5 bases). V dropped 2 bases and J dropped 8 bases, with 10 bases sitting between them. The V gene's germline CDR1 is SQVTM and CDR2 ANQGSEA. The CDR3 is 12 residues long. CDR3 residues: CSVESGLDTIYF. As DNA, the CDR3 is TGCAGCGTTGAATCAGGGCTGGACACCATATATTTT.

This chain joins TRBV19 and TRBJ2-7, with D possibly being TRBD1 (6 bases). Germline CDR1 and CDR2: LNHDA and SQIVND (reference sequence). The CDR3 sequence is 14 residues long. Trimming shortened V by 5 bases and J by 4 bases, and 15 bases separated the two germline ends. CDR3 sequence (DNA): TGTGCCAGTAGTTTCAGGGAAGGGGGATACGAGCAGTACTTC. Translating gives CASSFREGGYEQYF. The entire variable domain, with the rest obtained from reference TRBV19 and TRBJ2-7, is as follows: DGGITQSPKYLFRKEGQNVTLSCEQNLNHDAMYWYRQDPGQGLRLIYYSQIVNDFQKGDIAEGYSVSREKKESFPLTVTSAQKNPTAFYLCASSFREGGYEQYFGPGTRLTVT.

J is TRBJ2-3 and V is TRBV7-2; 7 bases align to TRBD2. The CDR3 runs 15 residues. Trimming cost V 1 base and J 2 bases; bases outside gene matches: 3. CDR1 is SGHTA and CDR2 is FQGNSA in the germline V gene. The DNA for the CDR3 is TGTGCCAGCAGCTTAGAGCGGGGAAACACAGATACGCAGTATTTT. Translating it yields CASSLERGNTDTQYF.

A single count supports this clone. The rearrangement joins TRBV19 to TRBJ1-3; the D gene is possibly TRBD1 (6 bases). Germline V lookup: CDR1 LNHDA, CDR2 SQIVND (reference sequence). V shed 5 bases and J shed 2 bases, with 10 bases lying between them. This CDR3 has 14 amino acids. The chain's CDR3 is CASSQRTAGNTIYF. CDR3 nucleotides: TGTGCCAGTAGTCAACGGACAGCTGGAAACACCATATATTTT. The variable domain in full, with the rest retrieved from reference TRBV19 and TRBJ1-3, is DGGITQSPKYLFRKEGQNVTLSCEQNLNHDAMYWYRQDPGQGLRLIYYSQIVNDFQKGDIAEGYSVSREKKESFPLTVTSAQKNPTAFYLCASSQRTAGNTIYFGEGSWLTVV.

Here the CDR3 reads CATSRSGTAFGPQHF. The DNA of the CDR3 is TGTGCCACCAGCAGATCAGGGACAGCCTTTGGACCCCAGCATTTT. The chain uses TRBV15 and TRBJ1-5, with TRBD1 matching over 7 bases. Germline V gene lookup returns CDR1 LNHNV and CDR2 YYDKDF (reference sequence). This CDR3 comprises 15 residues. The V segment lost 2 bases and the J segment 10 bases; nucleotides outside the gene matches: 11.

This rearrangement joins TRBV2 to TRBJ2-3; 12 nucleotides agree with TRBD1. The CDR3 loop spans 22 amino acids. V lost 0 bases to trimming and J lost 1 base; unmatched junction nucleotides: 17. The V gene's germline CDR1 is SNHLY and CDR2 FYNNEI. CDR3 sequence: CASSEALVQGTGGFYGTDTQYF. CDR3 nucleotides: TGTGCCAGCAGTGAAGCTCTCGTTCAAGGGACAGGGGGCTTCTATGGCACAGATACGCAGTATTTT. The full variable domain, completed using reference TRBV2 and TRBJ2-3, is EPEVTQTPSHQVTQMGQEVILRCVPISNHLYFYWYRQILGQKVEFLVSFYNNEISEKSEIFDDQFSVERPDGSNFTLKIRSTKLEDSAMYFCASSEALVQGTGGFYGTDTQYFGPGTRLTVL.

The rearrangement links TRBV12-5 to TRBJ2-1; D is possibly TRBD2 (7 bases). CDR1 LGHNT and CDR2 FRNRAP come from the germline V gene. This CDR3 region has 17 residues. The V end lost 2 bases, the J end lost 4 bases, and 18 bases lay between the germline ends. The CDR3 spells CASGLPPRGAAYNEQFF. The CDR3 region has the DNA TGTGCTAGTGGTTTGCCTCCCCGGGGGGCAGCTTACAATGAGCAGTTCTTC.

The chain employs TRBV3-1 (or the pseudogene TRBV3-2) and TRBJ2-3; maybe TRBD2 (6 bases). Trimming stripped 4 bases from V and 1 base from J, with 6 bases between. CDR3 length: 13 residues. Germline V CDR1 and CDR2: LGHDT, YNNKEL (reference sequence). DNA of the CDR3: TGTGCCAGCAGCCGCGGGGGCACAGATACGCAGTATTTT. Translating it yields CASSRGGTDTQYF.

The CDR3 is CASSTQGGSYNEQFF. The CDR3 DNA reads TGTGCCAGCAGTACCCAGGGCGGCTCCTACAATGAGCAGTTCTTC. The chain uses TRBV7-2 and TRBJ2-1, with D possibly matching TRBD1 (5 bases). V lost 6 bases, J lost 0 bases, and 12 bases lay in between. CDR1 SGHTA and CDR2 FQGNSA come from the germline V gene. This CDR3 contains 15 residues.

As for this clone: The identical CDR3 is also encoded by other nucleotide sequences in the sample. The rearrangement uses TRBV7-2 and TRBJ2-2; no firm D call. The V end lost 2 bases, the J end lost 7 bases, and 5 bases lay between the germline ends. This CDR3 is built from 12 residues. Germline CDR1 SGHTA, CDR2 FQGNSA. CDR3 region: CASSLTSGELFF. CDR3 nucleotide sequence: TGTGCCAGCAGCTTAACCAGCGGGGAGCTGTTTTTT.

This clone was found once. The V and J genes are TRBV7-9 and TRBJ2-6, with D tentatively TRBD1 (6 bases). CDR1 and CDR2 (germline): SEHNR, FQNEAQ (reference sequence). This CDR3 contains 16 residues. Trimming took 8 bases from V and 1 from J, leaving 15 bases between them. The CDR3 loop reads CASGARGRSGANVLTF. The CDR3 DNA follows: TGTGCCAGCGGGGCCAGGGGTAGGTCTGGGGCCAACGTCCTGACTTTC.

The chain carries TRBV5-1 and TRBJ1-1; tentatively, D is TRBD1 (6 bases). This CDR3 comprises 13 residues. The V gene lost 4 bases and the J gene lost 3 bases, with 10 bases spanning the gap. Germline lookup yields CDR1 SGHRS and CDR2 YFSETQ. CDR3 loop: CASSNPGDTEAFF. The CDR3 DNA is TGCGCCAGCAGCAACCCAGGGGACACTGAAGCTTTCTTT.

CDR3 coding DNA: TGTGCCAGCAGGCCACTAGCGGGGGCTAGCACAGATACGCAGTATTTT. This gives the protein CASRPLAGASTDTQYF. This sequence joins TRBV2 and TRBJ2-3, with 11 bases matching TRBD2. V lost 6 bases, J lost 0 bases, and 5 bases stayed unmatched. There are 16 residues in the CDR3. CDR1 SNHLY and CDR2 FYNNEI come from the germline V gene.

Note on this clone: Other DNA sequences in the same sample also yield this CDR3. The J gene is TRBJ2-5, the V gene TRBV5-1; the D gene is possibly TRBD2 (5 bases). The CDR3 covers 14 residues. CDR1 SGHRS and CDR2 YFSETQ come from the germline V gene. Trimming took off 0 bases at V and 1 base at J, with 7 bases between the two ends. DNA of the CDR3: TGCGCCAGCAGCTTGGCCCGGGGCCAAGAGACCCAGTACTTC. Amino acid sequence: CASSLARGQETQYF.

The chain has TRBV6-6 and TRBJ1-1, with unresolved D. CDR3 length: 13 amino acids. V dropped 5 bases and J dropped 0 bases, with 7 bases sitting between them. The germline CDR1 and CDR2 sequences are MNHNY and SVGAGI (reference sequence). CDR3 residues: CASSVSVNTEAFF. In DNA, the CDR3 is TGTGCCAGCAGTGTCAGCGTGAACACTGAAGCTTTCTTT.

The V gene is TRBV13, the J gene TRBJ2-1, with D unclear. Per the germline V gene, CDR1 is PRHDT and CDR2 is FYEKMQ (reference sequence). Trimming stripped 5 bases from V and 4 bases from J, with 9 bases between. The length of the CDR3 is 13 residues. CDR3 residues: CASSARRYNEQFF. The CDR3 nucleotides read TGTGCCAGCAGCGCTAGACGATACAATGAGCAGTTCTTC.